The 7 T cell receptor beta chains below all came from one sample that was sequenced in a study of patients with pleural tuberculosis. TCRdb independently ran MiXCR on the reads; one entry per CDR3 protein. The table has about 50,000 distinct CDR3 sequences, 6% to 9.5% seen once. These receptors all come from a human donor with pleural tuberculosis.

As to this clonotype: This sequence may be a read error, since a much larger clone differs from it by one base. The genes are TRBV4-2 and TRBJ2-7; perhaps TRBD1 as D (6 bases). The germline V gene encodes CDR1 LGHNA and CDR2 YNFKEQ. The CDR3 contains 17 residues. With 4 bases removed from V and 3 bases from J, the gap between germline ends came to 22 bases. The CDR3: CASSPGPGTPNYYEQYF. The CDR3 region has the DNA TGTGCCAGCAGCCCCGGACCTGGGACACCTAATTACTACGAGCAGTACTTC.

Ten or more counts support this clonotype. J is TRBJ2-2 and V is TRBV24-1, with 9 bases that match TRBD2. This CDR3 comprises 17 residues. The J segment lost 1 base and the V segment lost 6 bases, leaving 8 bases of the junction unmatched. Germline V lookup: CDR1 KGHDR, CDR2 SFDVKD. The CDR3 loop reads CATSSSGDAQNTGELFF. CDR3 bases: TGTGCCACCAGTTCTAGCGGGGATGCGCAGAACACCGGGGAGCTGTTTTTT.

In its sample, this clonotype was seen many times. The V call is TRBV2, the J call TRBJ1-5, with 7 bases matching TRBD1. The CDR3 length is 17 residues. With 4 bases clipped from V and 3 bases from J, the junction kept 12 bases outside the gene matches. Germline V lookup: CDR1 SNHLY, CDR2 FYNNEI. CDR3 residues: CASSGLKTGNLNQPQHF. In DNA, the CDR3 is TGTGCCAGCAGTGGACTAAAGACAGGGAATCTCAATCAGCCCCAGCATTTT.

V is TRBV11-1 and J is TRBJ2-5, with D possibly TRBD2 on 7 matching bases. The CDR3 totals 14 residues. CDR1 and CDR2 from the germline V gene are SGHAT and FQDESV (reference sequence). V was shortened by 5 bases and J by 3 bases, with 13 bases between the two germline ends. The CDR3 region has the DNA TGTGCCAGCAGCCCCCAGGGGAGGGAAGAGACCCAGTACTTC. Its protein product is CASSPQGREETQYF.

The V call is TRBV12-3 or TRBV12-4, the J call TRBJ2-1, with D perhaps given as TRBD1 or TRBD2 (6 bases each). There are 12 residues in the CDR3. Trimming left V 6 bases short and J 8 bases short, with 11 bases between. The CDR3 DNA reads TGTGCCAGCAGGGGGGCTAGCGATGAGCAGTTCTTC. Translated: CASRGASDEQFF.

This clonotype showed up just a few times. The chain uses TRBV7-1 and TRBJ2-3; D is unclear. TRBV7-1 is treated as an ORF (open reading frame) with a function not yet certain. This CDR3 has 16 amino acids. The V gene lost 3 bases and the J gene lost 1 base, with 14 bases spanning the gap. In nucleotides, the CDR3 is TGTGCCAGCAGCTCGGACCCGTTTCCCCGCACAGATACGCAGTATTTT. Translated: CASSSDPFPRTDTQYF.

This clonotype was observed many times. The V call is TRBV28, the J call TRBJ1-1; 8 bases align to TRBD1. The length of the CDR3 is 15 residues. Trimming at V came to 5 bases and at J to 7 bases, leaving 12 bases not matched to a gene. Germline V gene data show CDR1 as MDHEN and CDR2 as SYDVKM. The CDR3 DNA reads as TGTGCCAGCAGTCGACCCGGGACAGGAGACTTTGAAGCTTTCTTT. Translated: CASSRPGTGDFEAFF.